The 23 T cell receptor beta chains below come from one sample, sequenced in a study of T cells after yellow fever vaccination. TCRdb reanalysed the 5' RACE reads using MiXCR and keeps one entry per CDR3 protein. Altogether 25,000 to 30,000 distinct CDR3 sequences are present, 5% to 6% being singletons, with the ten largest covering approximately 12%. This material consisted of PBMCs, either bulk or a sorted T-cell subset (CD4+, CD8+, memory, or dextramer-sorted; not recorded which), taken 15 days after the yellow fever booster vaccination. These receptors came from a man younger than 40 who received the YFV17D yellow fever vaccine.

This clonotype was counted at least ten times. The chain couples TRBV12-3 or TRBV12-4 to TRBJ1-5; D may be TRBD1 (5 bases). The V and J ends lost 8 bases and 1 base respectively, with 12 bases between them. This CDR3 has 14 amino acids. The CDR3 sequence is CASLQGTSNQPQHF. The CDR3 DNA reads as TGTGCCAGCTTGCAGGGCACAAGCAATCAGCCCCAGCATTTT.

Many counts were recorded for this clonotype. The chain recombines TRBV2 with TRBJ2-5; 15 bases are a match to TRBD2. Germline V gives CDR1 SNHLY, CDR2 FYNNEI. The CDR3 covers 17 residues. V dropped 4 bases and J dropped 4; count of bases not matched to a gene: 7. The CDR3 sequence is CASSAGLAGGPGETQYF. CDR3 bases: TGTGCCAGCAGTGCTGGACTAGCGGGAGGGCCTGGAGAGACCCAGTACTTC.

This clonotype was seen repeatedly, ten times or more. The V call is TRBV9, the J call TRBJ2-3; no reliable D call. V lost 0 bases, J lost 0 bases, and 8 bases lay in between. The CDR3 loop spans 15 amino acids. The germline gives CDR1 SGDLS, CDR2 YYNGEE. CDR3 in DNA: TGTGCCAGCAGCGTAGAGAGGCACAGCACAGATACGCAGTATTTT. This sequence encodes CASSVERHSTDTQYF.

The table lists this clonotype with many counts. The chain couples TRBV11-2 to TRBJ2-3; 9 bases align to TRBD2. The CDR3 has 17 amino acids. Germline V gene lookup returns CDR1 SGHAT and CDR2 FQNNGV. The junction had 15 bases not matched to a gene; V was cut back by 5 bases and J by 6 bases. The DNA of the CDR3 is TGTGCCAGCAGCCCAAGGGTAGGCGGGAGGGCCTTGGATACGCAGTATTTT. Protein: CASSPRVGGRALDTQYF. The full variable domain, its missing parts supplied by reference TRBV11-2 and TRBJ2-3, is EAGVAQSPRYKIIEKRQSVAFWCNPISGHATLYWYQQILGQGPKLLIQFQNNGVVDDSQLPKDRFSAERLKGVDSTLKIQPAKLEDSAVYLCASSPRVGGRALDTQYFGPGTRLTVL.

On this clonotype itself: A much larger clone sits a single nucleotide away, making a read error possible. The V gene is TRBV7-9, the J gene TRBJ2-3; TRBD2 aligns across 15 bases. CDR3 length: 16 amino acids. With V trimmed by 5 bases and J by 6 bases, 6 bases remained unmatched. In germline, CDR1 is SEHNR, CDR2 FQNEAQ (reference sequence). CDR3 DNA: TGTGCCAGCAGCCCTGGGACTAGCGGGAGGAACGATACGCAGTATTTT. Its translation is CASSPGTSGRNDTQYF.

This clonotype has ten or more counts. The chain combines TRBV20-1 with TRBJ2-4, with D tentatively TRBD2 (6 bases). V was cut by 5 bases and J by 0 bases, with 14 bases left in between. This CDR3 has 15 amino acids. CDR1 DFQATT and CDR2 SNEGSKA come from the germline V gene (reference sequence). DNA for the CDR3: TGCAGTGCTCCTGAGAGCGGGTTAGCCAAAAACATTCAGTACTTC. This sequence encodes CSAPESGLAKNIQYF.

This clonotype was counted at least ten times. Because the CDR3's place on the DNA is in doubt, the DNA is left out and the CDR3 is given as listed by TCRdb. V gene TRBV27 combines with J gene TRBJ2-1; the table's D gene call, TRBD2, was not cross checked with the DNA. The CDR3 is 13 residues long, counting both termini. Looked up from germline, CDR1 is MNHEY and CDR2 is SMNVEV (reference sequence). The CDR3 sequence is CASSRDFGNEQFF.

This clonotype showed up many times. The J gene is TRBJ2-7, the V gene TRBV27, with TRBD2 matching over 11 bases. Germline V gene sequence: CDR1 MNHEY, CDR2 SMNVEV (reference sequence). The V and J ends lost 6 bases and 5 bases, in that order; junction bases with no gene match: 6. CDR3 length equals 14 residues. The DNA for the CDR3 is TGTGCCAGCAGGTTAGCGGGAGGGCCCCACGAGCAGTACTTC. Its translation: CASRLAGGPHEQYF.

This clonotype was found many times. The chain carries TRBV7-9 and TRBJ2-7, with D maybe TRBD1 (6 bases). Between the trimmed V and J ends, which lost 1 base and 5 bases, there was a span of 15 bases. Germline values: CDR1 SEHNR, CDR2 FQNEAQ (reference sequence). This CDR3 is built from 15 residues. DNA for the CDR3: TGTGCCAGCAGCTTAGTCCACAGGGAAGGAAACGAGCAGTACTTC. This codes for CASSLVHREGNEQYF.

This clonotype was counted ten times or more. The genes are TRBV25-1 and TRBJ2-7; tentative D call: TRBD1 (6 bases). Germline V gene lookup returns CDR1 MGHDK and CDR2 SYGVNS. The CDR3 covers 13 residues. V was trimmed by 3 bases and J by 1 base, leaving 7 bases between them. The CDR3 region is CASSDDRSYEQYF. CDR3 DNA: TGTGCCAGCAGTGACGACAGGTCCTACGAGCAGTACTTC.

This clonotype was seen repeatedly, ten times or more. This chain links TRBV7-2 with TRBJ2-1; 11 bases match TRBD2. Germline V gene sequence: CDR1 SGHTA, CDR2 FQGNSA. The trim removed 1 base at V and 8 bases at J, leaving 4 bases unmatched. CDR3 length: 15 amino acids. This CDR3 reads CASSLGLAGRDEQFF. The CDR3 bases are TGTGCCAGCAGCTTAGGACTAGCGGGAAGGGATGAGCAGTTCTTC. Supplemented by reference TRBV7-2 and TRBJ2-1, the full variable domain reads GAGVSQSPSNKVTEKGKDVELRCDPISGHTALYWYRQSLGQGLEFLIYFQGNSAPDKSGLPSDRFSAERTGGSVSTLTIQRTQQEDSAVYLCASSLGLAGRDEQFFGPGTRLTVL.

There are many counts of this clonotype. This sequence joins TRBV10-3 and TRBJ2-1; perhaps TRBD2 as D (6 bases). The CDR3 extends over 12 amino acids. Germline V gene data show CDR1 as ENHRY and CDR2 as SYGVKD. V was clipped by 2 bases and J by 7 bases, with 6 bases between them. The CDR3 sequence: CAISERENEQFF. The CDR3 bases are TGTGCCATCAGTGAGCGGGAGAATGAGCAGTTCTTC.

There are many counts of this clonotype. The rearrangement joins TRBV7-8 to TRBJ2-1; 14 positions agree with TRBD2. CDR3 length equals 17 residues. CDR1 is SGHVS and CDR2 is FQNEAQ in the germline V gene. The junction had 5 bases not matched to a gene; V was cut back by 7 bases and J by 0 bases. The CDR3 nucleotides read TGTGCCAGCACCCGACTAGCGGGAGGGAGCTCCTACAATGAGCAGTTCTTC. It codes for CASTRLAGGSSYNEQFF.

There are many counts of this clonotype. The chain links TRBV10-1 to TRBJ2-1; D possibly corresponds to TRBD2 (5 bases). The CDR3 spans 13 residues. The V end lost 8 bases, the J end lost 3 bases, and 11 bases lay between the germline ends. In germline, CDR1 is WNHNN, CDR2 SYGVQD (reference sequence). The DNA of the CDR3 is TGCGCCAGCTCGACTACCCTCTACAATGAGCAGTTCTTC. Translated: CASSTTLYNEQFF.

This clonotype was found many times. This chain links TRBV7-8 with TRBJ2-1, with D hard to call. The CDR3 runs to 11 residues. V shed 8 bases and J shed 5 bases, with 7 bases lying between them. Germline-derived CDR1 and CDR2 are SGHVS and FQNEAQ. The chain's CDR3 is CASRQNNEQFF. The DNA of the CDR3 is TGTGCCAGCCGGCAAAACAATGAGCAGTTCTTC. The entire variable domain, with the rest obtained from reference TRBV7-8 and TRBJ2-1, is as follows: GAGVSQSPRYKVAKRGQDVALRCDPISGHVSLFWYQQALGQGPEFLTYFQNEAQLDKSGLPSDRFFAERPEGSVSTLKIQRTQQEDSAVYLCASRQNNEQFFGPGTRLTVL.

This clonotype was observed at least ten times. The CDR3 DNA sequence: TGTGCCAGCAGTTACAGGGAAGGAGAGACCCAGTACTTC. Translating it yields CASSYREGETQYF. The chain has TRBV6-5 and TRBJ2-5; D unresolved. This CDR3 contains 13 residues. Trimming left V 2 bases short and J 4 bases short, with 8 bases between. Per germline, CDR1 MNHEY and CDR2 SVGAGI.

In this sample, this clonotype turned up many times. The CDR3, as DNA: TGCAGTGCCCCCGCGTCTCAAGCTAGCACAGATACGCAGTATTTT. Residues: CSAPASQASTDTQYF. The chain links TRBV20-1 to TRBJ2-3; D gene uncertain. The ends were cut back, 6 bases at V and 0 bases at J, with 16 bases in the middle. The CDR3 sequence is 15 residues long. Germline V gene lookup returns CDR1 DFQATT and CDR2 SNEGSKA (reference sequence).

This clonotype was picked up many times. CDR3 sequence reads: CASRLQSMDSPLHF. CDR3 sequence (DNA): TGTGCCAGCAGGCTGCAGAGTATGGATTCACCCCTCCACTTT. The chain combines TRBV28 with TRBJ1-6; D is undetermined. The V end was cut by 6 bases, the J end by 8 bases, with 14 bases between. Germline V CDR1 and CDR2: MDHEN, SYDVKM. This CDR3 comprises 14 residues.

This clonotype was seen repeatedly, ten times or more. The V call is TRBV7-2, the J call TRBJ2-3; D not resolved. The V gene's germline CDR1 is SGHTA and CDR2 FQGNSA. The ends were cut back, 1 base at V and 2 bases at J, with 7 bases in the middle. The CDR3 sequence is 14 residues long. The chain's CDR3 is CASSLVAATDTQYF. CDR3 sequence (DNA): TGTGCCAGCAGCTTAGTCGCGGCCACAGATACGCAGTATTTT.

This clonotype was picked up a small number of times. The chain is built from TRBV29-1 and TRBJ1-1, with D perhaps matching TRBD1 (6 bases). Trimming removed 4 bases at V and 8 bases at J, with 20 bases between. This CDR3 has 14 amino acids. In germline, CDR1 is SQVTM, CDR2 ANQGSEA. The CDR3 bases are TGCAGCGTTGTTTGGAGTAAACAGGGAGGGGAAGCTTTCTTT. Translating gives CSVVWSKQGGEAFF.

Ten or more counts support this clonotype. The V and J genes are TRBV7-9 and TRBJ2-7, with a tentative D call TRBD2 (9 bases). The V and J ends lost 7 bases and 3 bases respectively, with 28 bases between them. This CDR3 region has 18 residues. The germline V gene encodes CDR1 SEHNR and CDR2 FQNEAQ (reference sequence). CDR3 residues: CASTPTGQGQRGVYEQYF. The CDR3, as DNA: TGTGCCAGCACCCCGACCGGACAGGGACAGCGGGGGGTCTACGAGCAGTACTTC.

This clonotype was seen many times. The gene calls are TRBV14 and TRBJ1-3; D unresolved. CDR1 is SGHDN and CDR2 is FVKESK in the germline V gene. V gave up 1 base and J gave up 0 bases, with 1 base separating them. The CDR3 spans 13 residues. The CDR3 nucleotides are TGTGCCAGCAGCCAAGCCTCTGGAAACACCATATATTTT. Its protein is CASSQASGNTIYF.

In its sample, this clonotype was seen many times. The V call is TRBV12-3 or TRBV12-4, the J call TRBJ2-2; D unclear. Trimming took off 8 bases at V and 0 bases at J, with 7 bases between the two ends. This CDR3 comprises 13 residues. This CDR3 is CASGHANTGELFF. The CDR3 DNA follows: TGTGCCAGCGGCCACGCGAACACCGGGGAGCTGTTTTTT.